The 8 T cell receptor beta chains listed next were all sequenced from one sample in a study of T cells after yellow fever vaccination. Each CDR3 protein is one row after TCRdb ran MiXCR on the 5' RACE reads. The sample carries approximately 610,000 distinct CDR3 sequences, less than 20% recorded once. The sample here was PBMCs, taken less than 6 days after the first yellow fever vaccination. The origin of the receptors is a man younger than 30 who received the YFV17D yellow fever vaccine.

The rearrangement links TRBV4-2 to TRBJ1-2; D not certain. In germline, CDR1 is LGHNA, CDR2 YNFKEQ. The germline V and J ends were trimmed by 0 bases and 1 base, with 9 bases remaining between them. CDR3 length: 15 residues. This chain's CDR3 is CASSQDQAYNYGYTF. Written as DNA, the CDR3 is TGTGCCAGCAGCCAAGATCAGGCTTATAACTATGGCTACACCTTC.

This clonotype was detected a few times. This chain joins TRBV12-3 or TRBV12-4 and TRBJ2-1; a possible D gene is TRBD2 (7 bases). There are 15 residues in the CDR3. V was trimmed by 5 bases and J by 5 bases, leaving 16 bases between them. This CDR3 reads CASSVTRGAHNEQFF. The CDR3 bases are TGTGCCAGCAGTGTCACCCGGGGGGCCCACAATGAGCAGTTCTTC.

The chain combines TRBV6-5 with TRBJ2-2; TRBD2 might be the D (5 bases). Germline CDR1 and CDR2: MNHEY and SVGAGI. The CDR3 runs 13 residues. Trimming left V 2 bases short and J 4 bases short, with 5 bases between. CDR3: CASSYRGTGELFF. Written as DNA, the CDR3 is TGTGCCAGCAGTTACCGGGGCACCGGGGAGCTGTTTTTT.

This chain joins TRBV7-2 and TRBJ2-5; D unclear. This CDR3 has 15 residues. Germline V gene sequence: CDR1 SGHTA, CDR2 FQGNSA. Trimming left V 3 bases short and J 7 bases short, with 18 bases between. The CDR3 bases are TGTGCCAGCAGCTTCGGGCTTACTCCATTGGGGACCCAGTACTTC. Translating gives CASSFGLTPLGTQYF. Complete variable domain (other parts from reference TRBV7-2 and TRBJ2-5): GAGVSQSPSNKVTEKGKDVELRCDPISGHTALYWYRQSLGQGLEFLIYFQGNSAPDKSGLPSDRFSAERTGGSVSTLTIQRTQQEDSAVYLCASSFGLTPLGTQYFGPGTRLLVL.

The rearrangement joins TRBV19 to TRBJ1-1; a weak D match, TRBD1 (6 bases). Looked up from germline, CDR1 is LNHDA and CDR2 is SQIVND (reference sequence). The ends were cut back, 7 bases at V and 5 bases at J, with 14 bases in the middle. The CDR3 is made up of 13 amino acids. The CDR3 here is CASKRGADTEAFF. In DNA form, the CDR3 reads TGTGCCAGTAAGCGGGGGGCGGATACTGAAGCTTTCTTT. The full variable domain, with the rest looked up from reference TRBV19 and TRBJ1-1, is DGGITQSPKYLFRKEGQNVTLSCEQNLNHDAMYWYRQDPGQGLRLIYYSQIVNDFQKGDIAEGYSVSREKKESFPLTVTSAQKNPTAFYLCASKRGADTEAFFGQGTRLTVV.

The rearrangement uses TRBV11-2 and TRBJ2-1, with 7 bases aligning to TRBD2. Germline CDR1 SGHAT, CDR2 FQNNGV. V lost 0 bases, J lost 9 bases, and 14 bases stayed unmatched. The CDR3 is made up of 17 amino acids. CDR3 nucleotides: TGTGCCAGCAGCTTAGAATCGTCATTTCTGGGGGGGAGTGAGCAGTTCTTC. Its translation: CASSLESSFLGGSEQFF.

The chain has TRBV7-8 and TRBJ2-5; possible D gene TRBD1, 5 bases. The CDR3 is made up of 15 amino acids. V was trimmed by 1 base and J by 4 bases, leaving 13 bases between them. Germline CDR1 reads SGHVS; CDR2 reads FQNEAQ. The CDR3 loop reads CASSLVSGPGETQYF. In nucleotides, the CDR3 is TGTGCCAGCAGCTTAGTGTCAGGGCCGGGAGAGACCCAGTACTTC.

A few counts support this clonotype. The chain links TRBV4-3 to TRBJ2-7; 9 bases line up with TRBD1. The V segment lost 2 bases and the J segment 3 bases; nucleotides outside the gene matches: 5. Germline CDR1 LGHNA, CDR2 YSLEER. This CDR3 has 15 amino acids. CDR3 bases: TGCGCCAGCAGCCAAACGGCGACAGGGGGCTACGAGCAGTACTTC. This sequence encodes CASSQTATGGYEQYF.